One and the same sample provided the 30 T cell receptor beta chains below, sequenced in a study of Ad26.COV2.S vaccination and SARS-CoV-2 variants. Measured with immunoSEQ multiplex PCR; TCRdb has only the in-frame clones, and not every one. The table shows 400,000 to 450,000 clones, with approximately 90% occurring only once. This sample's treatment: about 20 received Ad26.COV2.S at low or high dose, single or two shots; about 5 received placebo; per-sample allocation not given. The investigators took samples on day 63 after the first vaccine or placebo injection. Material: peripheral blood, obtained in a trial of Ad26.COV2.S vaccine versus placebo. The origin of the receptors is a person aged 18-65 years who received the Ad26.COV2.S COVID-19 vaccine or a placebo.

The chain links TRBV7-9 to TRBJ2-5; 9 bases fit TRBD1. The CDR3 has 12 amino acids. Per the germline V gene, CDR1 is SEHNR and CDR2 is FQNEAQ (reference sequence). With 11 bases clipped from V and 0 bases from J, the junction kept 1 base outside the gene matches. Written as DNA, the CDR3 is TGTGCCGGGGACAGGGACCAAGAGACCCAGTACTTC. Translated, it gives CAGDRDQETQYF.

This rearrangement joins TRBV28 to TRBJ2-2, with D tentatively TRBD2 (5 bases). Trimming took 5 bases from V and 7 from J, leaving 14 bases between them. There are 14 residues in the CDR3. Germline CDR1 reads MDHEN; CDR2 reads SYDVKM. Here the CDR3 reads CASSQGLGGGELFF. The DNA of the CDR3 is TGTGCCAGCAGTCAAGGACTGGGCGGCGGGGAGCTGTTTTTT.

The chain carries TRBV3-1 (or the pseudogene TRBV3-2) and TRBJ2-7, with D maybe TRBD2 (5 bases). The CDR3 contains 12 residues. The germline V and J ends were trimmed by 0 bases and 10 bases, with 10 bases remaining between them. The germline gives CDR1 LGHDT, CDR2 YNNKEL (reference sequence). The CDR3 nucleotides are TGTGCCAGCAGCCAAGAGGTAGCGTTTCAGTACTTC. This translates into CASSQEVAFQYF.

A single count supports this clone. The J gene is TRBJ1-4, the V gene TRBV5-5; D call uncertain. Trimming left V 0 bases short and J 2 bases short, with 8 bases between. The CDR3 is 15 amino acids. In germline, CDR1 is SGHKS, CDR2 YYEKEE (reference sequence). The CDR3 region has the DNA TGTGCCAGCAGCTTGGGCCAGCTGACTAATGAAAAACTGTTTTTT. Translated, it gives CASSLGQLTNEKLFF. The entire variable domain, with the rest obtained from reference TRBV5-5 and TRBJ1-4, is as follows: DAGVTQSPTHLIKTRGQQVTLRCSPISGHKSVSWYQQVLGQGPQFIFQYYEKEERGRGNFPDRFSARQFPNYSSELNVNALLLGDSALYLCASSLGQLTNEKLFFGSGTQLSVL.

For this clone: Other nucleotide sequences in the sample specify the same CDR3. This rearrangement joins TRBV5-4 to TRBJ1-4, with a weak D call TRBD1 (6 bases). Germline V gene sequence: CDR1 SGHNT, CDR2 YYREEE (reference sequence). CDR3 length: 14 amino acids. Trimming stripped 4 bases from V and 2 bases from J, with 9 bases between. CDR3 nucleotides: TGTGCCAGCAGCCGTACAGGGACTAATGAAAAACTGTTTTTT. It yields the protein CASSRTGTNEKLFF.

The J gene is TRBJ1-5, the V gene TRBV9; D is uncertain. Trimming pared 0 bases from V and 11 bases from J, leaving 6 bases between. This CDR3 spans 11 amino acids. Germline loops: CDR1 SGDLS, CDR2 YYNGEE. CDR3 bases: TGTGCCAGCAGCGTAGCCGGGACCCAGCATTTT. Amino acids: CASSVAGTQHF.

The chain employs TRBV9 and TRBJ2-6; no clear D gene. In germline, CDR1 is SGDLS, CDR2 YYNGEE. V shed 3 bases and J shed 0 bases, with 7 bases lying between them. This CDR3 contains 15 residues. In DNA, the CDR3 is TGTGCCAGCAGCGGAACAGTCTCTGGGGCCAACGTCCTGACTTTC. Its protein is CASSGTVSGANVLTF.

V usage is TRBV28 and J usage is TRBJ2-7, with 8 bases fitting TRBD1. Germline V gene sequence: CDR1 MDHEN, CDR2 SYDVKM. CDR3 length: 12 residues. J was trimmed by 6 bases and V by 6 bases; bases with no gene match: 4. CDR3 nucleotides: TGTGCCAGCAGGGAGGGGACAGGCGAGCAGTACTTC. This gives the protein CASREGTGEQYF.

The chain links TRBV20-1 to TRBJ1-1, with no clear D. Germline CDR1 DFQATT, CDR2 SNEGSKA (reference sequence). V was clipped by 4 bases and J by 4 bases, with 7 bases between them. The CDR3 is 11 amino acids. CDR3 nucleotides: TGCAGTGCTACTGGCGGCACTGAAGCTTTCTTT. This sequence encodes CSATGGTEAFF.

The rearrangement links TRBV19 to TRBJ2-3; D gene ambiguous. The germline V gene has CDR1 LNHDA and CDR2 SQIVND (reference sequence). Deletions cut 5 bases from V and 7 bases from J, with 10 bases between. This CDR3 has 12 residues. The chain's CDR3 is CASSQYGHTQYF. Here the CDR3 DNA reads TGTGCCAGTAGTCAGTACGGGCATACGCAGTATTTT.

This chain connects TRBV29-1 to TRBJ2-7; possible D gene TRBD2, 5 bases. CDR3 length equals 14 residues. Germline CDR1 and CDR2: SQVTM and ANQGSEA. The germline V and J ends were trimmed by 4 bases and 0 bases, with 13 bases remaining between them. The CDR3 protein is CSVAVGGSSYEQYF. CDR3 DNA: TGCAGCGTTGCCGTTGGCGGGTCCTCCTACGAGCAGTACTTC.

CDR3 amino acids: CASSLAGSGGTQFF. The CDR3 DNA follows: TGTGCCAGCAGCTTGGCCGGTAGCGGAGGGACGCAGTTCTTC. This chain links TRBV5-4 with TRBJ2-1, with D perhaps matching TRBD2 (6 bases). This CDR3 contains 14 residues. V lost 0 bases and J 12 bases, leaving 16 bases between the germline ends. Germline CDR1 is SGHNT and CDR2 is YYREEE (reference sequence).

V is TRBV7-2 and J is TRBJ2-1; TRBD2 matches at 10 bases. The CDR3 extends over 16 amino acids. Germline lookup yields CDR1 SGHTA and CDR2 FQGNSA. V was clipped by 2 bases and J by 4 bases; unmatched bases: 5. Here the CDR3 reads CASSLLAGVVYNEQFF. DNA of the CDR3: TGTGCCAGCAGCTTACTAGCGGGAGTAGTATACAATGAGCAGTTCTTC.

The CDR3 spells CASSHYREREETQYF. CDR3 sequence (DNA): TGTGCCAGCAGCCATTACAGGGAAAGAGAGGAGACCCAGTACTTC. V and J are TRBV3-1 (or the pseudogene TRBV3-2) and TRBJ2-5, with a weak D call TRBD1 (6 bases). Germline V gives CDR1 LGHDT, CDR2 YNNKEL (reference sequence). CDR3 length: 15 residues. V lost 3 bases and J lost 5, with 16 bases in between.

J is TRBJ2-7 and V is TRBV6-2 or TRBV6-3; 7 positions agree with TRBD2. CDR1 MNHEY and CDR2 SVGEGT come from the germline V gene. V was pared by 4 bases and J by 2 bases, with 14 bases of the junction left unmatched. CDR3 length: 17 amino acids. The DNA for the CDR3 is TGTGCCAGCAGTTCCAGACTAGCAGACGAGAAGCCCTACGAGCAGTACTTC. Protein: CASSSRLADEKPYEQYF.

The CDR3 loop reads CASSYSGGTQYF. DNA of the CDR3: TGTGCCAGCAGTTACTCAGGGGGCACGCAGTATTTT. The genes are TRBV6-2 or TRBV6-3 and TRBJ2-3; 7 nucleotides agree with TRBD1. The CDR3 consists of 12 residues. V gave up 0 bases and J gave up 9 bases; unmatched junction bases: 0. Germline-derived CDR1 and CDR2 are MNHEY and SVGEGT.

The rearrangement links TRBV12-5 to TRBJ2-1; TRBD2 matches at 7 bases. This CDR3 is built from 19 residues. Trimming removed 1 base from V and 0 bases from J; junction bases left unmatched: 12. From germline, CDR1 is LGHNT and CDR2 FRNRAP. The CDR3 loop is CASGLAPRGGRSSYNEQFF. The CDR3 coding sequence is TGTGCTAGTGGTTTGGCTCCCCGCGGCGGGAGAAGCTCCTACAATGAGCAGTTCTTC.

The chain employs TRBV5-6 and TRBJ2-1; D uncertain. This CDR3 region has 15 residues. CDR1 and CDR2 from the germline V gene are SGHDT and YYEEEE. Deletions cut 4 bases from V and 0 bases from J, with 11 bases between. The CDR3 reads CASSQDPSSYNEQFF. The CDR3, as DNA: TGTGCCAGCAGCCAGGACCCAAGCTCCTACAATGAGCAGTTCTTC.

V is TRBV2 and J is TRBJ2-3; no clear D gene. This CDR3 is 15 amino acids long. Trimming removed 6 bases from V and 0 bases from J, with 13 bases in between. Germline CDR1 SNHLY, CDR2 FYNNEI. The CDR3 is CASSETTTSTDTQYF. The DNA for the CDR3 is TGTGCCAGCAGCGAAACGACAACTAGCACAGATACGCAGTATTTT.

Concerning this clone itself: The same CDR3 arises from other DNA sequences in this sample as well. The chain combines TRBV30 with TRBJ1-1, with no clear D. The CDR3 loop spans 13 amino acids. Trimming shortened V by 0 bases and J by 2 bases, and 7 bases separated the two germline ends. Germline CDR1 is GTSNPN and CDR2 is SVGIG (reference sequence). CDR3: CAWSVGLNTEAFF. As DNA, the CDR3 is TGTGCCTGGAGTGTAGGTTTAAACACTGAAGCTTTCTTT.

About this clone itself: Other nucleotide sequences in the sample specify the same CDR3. The CDR3, as DNA: TGTGCCAGCAGTTCCCCTGGGCAGGGCACCTACGAGCAGTACTTC. Translating it yields CASSSPGQGTYEQYF. V gene TRBV6-5 combines with J gene TRBJ2-7; a weak D match, TRBD1 (5 bases). CDR1 is MNHEY, CDR2 SVGAGI, per germline. CDR3 length equals 15 residues. V lost 4 bases, J lost 2 bases, and 15 bases lay in between.

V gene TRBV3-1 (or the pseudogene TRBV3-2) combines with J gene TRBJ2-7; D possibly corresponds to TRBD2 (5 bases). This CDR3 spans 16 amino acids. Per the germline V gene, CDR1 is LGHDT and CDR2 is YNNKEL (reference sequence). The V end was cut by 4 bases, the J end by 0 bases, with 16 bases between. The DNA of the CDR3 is TGTGCCAGCAGCCCAACTAGGACTCAGAGCTCCTACGAGCAGTACTTC. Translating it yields CASSPTRTQSSYEQYF.

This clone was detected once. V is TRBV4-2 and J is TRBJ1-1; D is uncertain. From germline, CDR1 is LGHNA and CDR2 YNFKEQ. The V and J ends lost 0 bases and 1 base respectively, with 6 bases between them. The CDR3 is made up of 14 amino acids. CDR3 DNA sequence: TGTGCCAGCAGCCAAGACTACGGGAACACTGAAGCTTTCTTT. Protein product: CASSQDYGNTEAFF.

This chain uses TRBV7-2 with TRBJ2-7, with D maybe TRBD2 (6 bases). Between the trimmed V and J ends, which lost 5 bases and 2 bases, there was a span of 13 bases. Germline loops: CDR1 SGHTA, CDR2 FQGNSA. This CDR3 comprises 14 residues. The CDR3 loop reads CASSVDGGAYEQYF. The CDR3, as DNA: TGTGCCAGCAGCGTTGATGGCGGGGCCTACGAGCAGTACTTC.

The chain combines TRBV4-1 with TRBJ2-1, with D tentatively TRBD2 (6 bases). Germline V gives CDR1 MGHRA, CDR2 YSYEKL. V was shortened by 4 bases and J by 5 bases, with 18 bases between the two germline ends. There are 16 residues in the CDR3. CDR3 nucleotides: TGCGCCAGCAGCCCAAACGGCGCGGGAATCAACAATGAGCAGTTCTTC. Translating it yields CASSPNGAGINNEQFF.

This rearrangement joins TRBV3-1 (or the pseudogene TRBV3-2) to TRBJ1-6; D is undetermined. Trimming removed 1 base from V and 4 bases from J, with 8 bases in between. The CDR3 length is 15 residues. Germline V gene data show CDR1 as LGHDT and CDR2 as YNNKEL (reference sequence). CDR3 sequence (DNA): TGTGCCAGCAGCCAAGGAAACAGTTATAATTCACCCCTCCACTTT. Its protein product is CASSQGNSYNSPLHF.

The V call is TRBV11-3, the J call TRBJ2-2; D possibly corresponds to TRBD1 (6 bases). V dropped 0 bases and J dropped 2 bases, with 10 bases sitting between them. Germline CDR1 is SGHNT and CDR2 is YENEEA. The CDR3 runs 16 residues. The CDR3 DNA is TGTGCCAGCAGCTTAGAGGGGGCGAATAACACCGGGGAGCTGTTTTTT. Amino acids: CASSLEGANNTGELFF.

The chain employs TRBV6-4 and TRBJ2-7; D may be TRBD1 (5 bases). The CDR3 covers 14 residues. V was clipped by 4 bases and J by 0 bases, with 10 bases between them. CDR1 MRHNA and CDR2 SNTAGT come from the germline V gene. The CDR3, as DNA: TGTGCCAGCAGTGCCGACAGATCCTCCTACGAGCAGTACTTC. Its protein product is CASSADRSSYEQYF.

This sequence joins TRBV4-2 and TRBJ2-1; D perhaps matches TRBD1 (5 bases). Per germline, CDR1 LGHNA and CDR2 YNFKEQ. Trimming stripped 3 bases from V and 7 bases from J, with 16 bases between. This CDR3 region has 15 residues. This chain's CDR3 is CASSQTVYPGNEQFF. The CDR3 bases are TGTGCCAGCAGCCAGACAGTCTACCCAGGGAATGAGCAGTTCTTC.

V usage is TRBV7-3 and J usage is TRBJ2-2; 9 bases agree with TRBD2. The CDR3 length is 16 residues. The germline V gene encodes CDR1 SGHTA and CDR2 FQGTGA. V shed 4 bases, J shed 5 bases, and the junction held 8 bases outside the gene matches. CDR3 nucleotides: TGTGCCAGCAGCTACCTAGCGGGATTAGGTACCGGGGAGCTGTTTTTT. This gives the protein CASSYLAGLGTGELFF.